The present entry profiles one T cell receptor (beta chain) with its context. This clonotype is labeled medium-sized (0.01 to 0.1%). The specificity of this receptor is unknown. The sample holds no much larger clone one base away, and base qualities are not on file. Via the germline V gene (reference sequence), CDR1 is DFQATT and CDR2 SNEGSKA. Spanning cysteine to phenylalanine, the CDR3 consists of 11 amino acids. Of all the DNA, just the CDR3 is kept, 33 bases in frame from base 1. Trimming at the junction amounts to 6 bases on V and 4 bases on J, and the germline ends lie 9 bases apart. This specimen's time point label, interpreted: sample taken at primary tumor resection. Samples were obtained from 70 to 85 patients with early-stage, untreated non-small cell lung cancer from the lung TRACERx cohort. Whole RNA extracted from tumor and nontumor lung tissue, or from cryopreserved PBMC samples, was used for TCR sequencing without cell sorting. Only patients with enough RNA available from two or more tumor regions were chosen for TCR sequencing. A lung pathologist reviewed the tumor and adjacent nontumor lung specimens before the specimens were selected.

This sample was included in a study of spatial heterogeneity in lung cancer (dated by TCRdb to about 2019). Background for the entire study: Beta-chain transcripts were consistently detected in greater numbers than alpha-chain transcripts, which likely reflects a higher abundance of beta-chain transcripts. In tumor regions, TCR transcript counts showed a strong correlation with a T cell transcriptional module score derived from matched bulk RNA-seq. In the raw uncorrected reads, each unique combination of TCR and UMI appeared more than ten times on average. In non-small cell lung cancer, the study quantitatively compared TCR alpha and beta repertoires across several tumor regions, matched nontumor lung, and blood. The study linked features of the TCR repertoire to counts of nonsynonymous mutations, which were determined by whole-exome sequencing of tumor tissue. At surgery, both alpha and beta chains were TCR-sequenced in about 200 tumor regions, over 61 matched nontumor lung samples and a few dozen PBMC samples.

Libraries were made using 5' RACE. The run used a NextSeq 500. To allow correction of PCR and sequencing errors, the TCR library protocol tagged every TCR cDNA molecule with a unique molecular identifier. Regarding the original processing steps: TCR identification, UMI-based error correction and CDR3 extraction were all carried out with Decombinator tools. Expanded TCRs were defined as those above a frequency of 2 per 1,000, corresponding to the top 1% of the tumor frequency distribution. Expanded tumor TCRs were classed as regional if statistically deemed absent (corrected P<0.05) from at least one tumor region, otherwise ubiquitous. Renyi diversity was computed with the R vegan package after each repertoire had been subsampled 100 times to 5,000 TCRs. CDR3 similarity networks were built from amino acid triplet string-kernel similarity, with CDR3s being connected when pairwise similarity was above 0.82. TCRdb reran the public reads through fastp at Q25 and MiXCR, keeping productive beta chains. Rows are combined by CDR3 protein, so each entry shows the most common genes and DNA. What appears here as the V and J calls and clone size reflects TCRdb's work, not the paper's. This sample comprises some 15,000 distinct CDR3 sequences, about 7% of them detected only once. 7.5% to 9.5% of the sample is held by the ten biggest clonotypes.

Here is what the overall study found, with its caveats: The number of expanded intratumoral alpha and beta TCRs correlated with the tumor nonsynonymous mutation count. TCR-seq coverage of tumor T cells was estimated to be only approximately 7% for alpha chains and around 13% for beta chains. Counts of ubiquitous and regional expanded TCRs correlated with counts of ubiquitous and regional nonsynonymous mutations, respectively. Additional single-cell paired TCR alpha and beta sequencing was considered necessary to confirm, at a functional level, the hypothesis that regional TCRs recognize regional mutations.

This chain is built from TRBV20-1 and TRBJ1-1; there is no confident call for the D gene. This specimen consisted of lung tumor tissue, obtained at surgery. The TCR comes from a male donor with early-stage non-small cell lung cancer. CDR3 protein: CSAPWGTEAFF. In nucleotide form, the sequence is TGCAGTGCCCCGTGGGGCACTGAAGCTTTCTTT.